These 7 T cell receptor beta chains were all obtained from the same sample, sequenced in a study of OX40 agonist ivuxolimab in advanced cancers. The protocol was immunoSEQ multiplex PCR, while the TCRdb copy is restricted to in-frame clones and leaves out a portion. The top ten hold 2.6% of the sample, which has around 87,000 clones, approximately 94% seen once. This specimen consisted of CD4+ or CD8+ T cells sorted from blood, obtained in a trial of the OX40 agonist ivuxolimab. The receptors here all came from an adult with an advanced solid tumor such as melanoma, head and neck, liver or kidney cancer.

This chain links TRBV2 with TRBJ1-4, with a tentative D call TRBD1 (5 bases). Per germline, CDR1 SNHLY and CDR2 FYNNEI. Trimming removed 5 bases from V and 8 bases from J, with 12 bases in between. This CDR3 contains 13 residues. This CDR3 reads CASSPRDEEKLFF. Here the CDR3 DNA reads TGTGCCAGCAGTCCCCGGGACGAGGAAAAACTGTTTTTT.

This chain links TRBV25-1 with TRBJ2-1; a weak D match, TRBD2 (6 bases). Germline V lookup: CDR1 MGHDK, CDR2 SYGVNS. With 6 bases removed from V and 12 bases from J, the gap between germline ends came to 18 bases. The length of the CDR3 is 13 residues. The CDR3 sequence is CASRGVGGDPQFF. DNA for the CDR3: TGTGCCAGCAGGGGGGTCGGCGGGGACCCGCAGTTCTTC.

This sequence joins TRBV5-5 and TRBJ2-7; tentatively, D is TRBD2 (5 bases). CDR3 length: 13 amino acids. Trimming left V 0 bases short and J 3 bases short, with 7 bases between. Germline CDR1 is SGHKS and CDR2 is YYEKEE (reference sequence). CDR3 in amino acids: CASSLDDYYEQYF. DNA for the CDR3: TGTGCCAGCAGCTTGGACGACTACTACGAGCAGTACTTC.

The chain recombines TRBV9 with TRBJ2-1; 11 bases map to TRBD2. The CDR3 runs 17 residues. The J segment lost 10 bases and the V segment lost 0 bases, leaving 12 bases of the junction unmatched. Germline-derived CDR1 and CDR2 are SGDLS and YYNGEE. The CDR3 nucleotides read TGTGCCAGCAGCGTAGGCCAAACTAGCGGGAGAAGAGAGGAGCAGTTCTTC. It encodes CASSVGQTSGRREEQFF.

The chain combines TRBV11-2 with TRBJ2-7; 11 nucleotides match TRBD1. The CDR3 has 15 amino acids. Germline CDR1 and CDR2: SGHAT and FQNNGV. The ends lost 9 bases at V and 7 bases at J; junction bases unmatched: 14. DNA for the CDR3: TGTGCCAGTACTTATTTCCGGACAGGGGGCGGGGAGCAGTACTTC. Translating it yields CASTYFRTGGGEQYF.

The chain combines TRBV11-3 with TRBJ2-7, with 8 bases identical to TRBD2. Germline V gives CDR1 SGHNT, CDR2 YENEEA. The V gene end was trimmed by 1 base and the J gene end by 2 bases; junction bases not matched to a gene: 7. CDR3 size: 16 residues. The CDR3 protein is CASSLGGASGPYEQYF. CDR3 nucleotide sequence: TGTGCCAGCAGCTTAGGCGGGGCTAGCGGGCCCTACGAGCAGTACTTC.

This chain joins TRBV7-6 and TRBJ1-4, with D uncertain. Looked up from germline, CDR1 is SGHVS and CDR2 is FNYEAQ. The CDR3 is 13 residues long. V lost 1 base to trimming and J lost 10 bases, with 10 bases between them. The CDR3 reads CASSLERAGKLFF. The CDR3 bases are TGTGCCAGCAGCTTAGAGAGGGCGGGAAAACTGTTTTTT.